Sequencing of this T cell receptor (beta chain) was carried out in a study of blood T cell repertoires in COVID-19. About the research overall: The United States, Italy and Spain provided the acute and convalescent COVID-19 samples. T cells, B-cell-depleted T cells, or PBMCs supplied cDNA or gDNA.

J was trimmed by 3 bases and V by 3 bases; bases with no gene match: 11. The length of the CDR3 is 16 residues. Looked up from germline, CDR1 is LNHDA and CDR2 is SQIVND (reference sequence). In the authors' workflow: Using reference gene primer amplification, nucleated cell counts were estimated. Produced via immunoSEQ multiplex PCR; TCRdb's table is partial and in-frame only. The V and J calls and the clone size are those of that table, but D and trimming were determined from the DNA. The repertoire has 15,000 to 20,000 clones, 85% to 95% of them found once; the top ten carry approximately 5%. This chain uses TRBV19 with TRBJ2-7; 7 bases align to TRBD1. This receptor was taken from a human donor in a cohort sampled during active COVID-19. Sequencing was carried out using peripheral blood. The CDR3 nucleotides are TGTGCCAGTAGTATGGGCACAGGGGCCAAAAACTACGAGCAGTACTTC. Translating it yields CASSMGTGAKNYEQYF.